These 10 T cell receptor beta chains were sequenced from one sample in a study of T-cell reconstitution after alpha-beta-depleted transplantation in children. A library of TCRbeta sequences, prepared with unique molecular identifiers, was generated. TCRdb re-derived calls from the PCR reads in MiXCR, one entry per CDR3 protein. The sample includes under 850,000 distinct CDR3 sequences, about 12% of them seen just once. This material consisted of PBMCs, taken before TCRalphabeta/CD19-depleted stem cell transplant. Receptors were obtained from a girl aged 2-15 years with congenital amegakaryocytic thrombocytopenia, due to receive a stem cell transplant.

This clonotype was found many times. The chain links TRBV12-3 or TRBV12-4 to TRBJ1-5; a possible D gene is TRBD1 (6 bases). V shed 2 bases and J shed 0 bases, with 8 bases lying between them. This CDR3 contains 15 residues. CDR3 in amino acids: CASSLRGLSNQPQHF. DNA for the CDR3: TGTGCCAGCAGTTTACGGGGGCTTAGCAATCAGCCCCAGCATTTT.

This clonotype was seen many times. The chain joins TRBV20-1 to TRBJ2-5, with TRBD1 identical over 8 bases. The length of the CDR3 is 12 residues. The V gene end was trimmed by 7 bases and the J gene end by 3 bases; junction bases not matched to a gene: 4. Germline V lookup: CDR1 DFQATT, CDR2 SNEGSKA (reference sequence). CDR3 coding DNA: TGCAGTGGATCGACAGGGGAAGAGACCCAGTACTTC. Its protein is CSGSTGEETQYF.

This clonotype was observed many times. The V call is TRBV15, the J call TRBJ1-5, with unresolved D. The V gene's germline CDR1 is LNHNV and CDR2 YYDKDF (reference sequence). The CDR3 loop spans 16 amino acids. V was cut by 5 bases and J by 4 bases, with 18 bases left in between. CDR3 residues: CATSLFWAARNQPQHF. CDR3 nucleotide sequence: TGTGCCACCAGCCTCTTTTGGGCAGCCCGAAATCAGCCCCAGCATTTT.

This clonotype was found a few times. The chain links TRBV12-3 or TRBV12-4 to TRBJ2-5; 8 nucleotides line up with TRBD2. The J segment lost 2 bases and the V segment lost 6 bases, leaving 11 bases of the junction unmatched. The CDR3 is 16 residues long. The DNA for the CDR3 is TGTGCCAGCAGCAGGCCCTCAACTAGCGGACAAGAGACCCAGTACTTC. It codes for CASSRPSTSGQETQYF.

The V call is TRBV7-8, the J call TRBJ2-3, with TRBD2 matching over 7 bases. Germline trimming cut 5 bases from V and 0 bases from J; bases unmatched to any gene: 11. CDR1 is SGHVS and CDR2 is FQNEAQ in the germline V gene. The length of the CDR3 is 17 residues. CDR3: CASSPNPLATSTDTQYF. CDR3 nucleotides: TGTGCCAGCAGCCCCAACCCACTAGCGACAAGCACAGATACGCAGTATTTT.

There are a few counts of this clonotype. The chain carries TRBV12-3 or TRBV12-4 and TRBJ2-5; D uncertain. V lost 4 bases and J lost 6, with 15 bases in between. CDR3 length: 14 residues. The CDR3 sequence is CASSSRALQQTQYF. Written as DNA, the CDR3 is TGTGCCAGCAGTTCCCGGGCCCTCCAGCAGACCCAGTACTTC.

The V and J genes are TRBV12-5 and TRBJ2-1; 9 bases are shared with TRBD1. CDR3 length: 14 residues. The V gene's germline CDR1 is LGHNT and CDR2 FRNRAP. V dropped 6 bases and J dropped 6; count of bases not matched to a gene: 6. In DNA, the CDR3 is TGTGCTAGTGGATCCGAGGACAGGGGCAATGAGCAGTTCTTC. Translated: CASGSEDRGNEQFF.

The table lists this clonotype with many counts. V gene TRBV7-4 combines with J gene TRBJ2-7; D unresolved. Germline assignment: CDR1 SGHVT and CDR2 SQSDAQ. V was clipped by 7 bases and J by 3 bases, with 10 bases between them. The CDR3 loop spans 12 amino acids. The CDR3 reads CASTSIIYEQYF. CDR3 sequence (DNA): TGTGCCAGCACGAGTATTATCTACGAGCAGTACTTC.

This clonotype was counted ten times or more. V is TRBV12-3 or TRBV12-4 and J is TRBJ2-5; D could derive from TRBD1 or TRBD2 (5 bases each). V was pared by 3 bases and J by 0 bases, with 11 bases between. The CDR3 loop spans 15 amino acids. Here the CDR3 reads CASSLGDLYQETQYF. CDR3 bases: TGTGCCAGCAGTTTGGGGGATTTGTACCAAGAGACCCAGTACTTC.

This clonotype was observed a single time. This rearrangement joins TRBV12-3 or TRBV12-4 to TRBJ2-1, with TRBD2 identical over 13 bases. The CDR3 is 17 amino acids. With V trimmed by 1 base and J by 8 bases, 8 bases remained unmatched. CDR3 sequence: CASSLGRTSGRIDEQFF. CDR3 bases: TGTGCCAGCAGTTTAGGCCGGACTAGCGGGAGAATCGATGAGCAGTTCTTC.